This TCR beta chain came from a study of blood T cell repertoires in COVID-19. Germline V gene data show CDR1 as SGHAT and CDR2 as FQNNGV. This CDR3 region has 15 residues. V lost 2 bases to trimming and J lost 2 bases, with 11 bases between them. Assay: immunoSEQ multiplex PCR; the TCRdb copy retains only in-frame clones and omits some. The sample records approximately 70,000 clones, 90% to 95% being singletons. Specimen: peripheral blood. This TCR was recovered from a man in his fifties with COVID-19, enrolled during active disease. This chain links TRBV11-2 with TRBJ2-3; no reliable D call. As DNA, the CDR3 is TGTGCCAGCAGCTTATTGCGGCAGACCACAGATACGCAGTATTTT. It encodes CASSLLRQTTDTQYF.